This TCR beta chain comes out of a study of blood T cell repertoires in COVID-19. Study-wide background: Acute and convalescent COVID-19 specimens originated in the United States, Italy and Spain. PBMCs, B-cell-depleted T cells, or T cells were the source of the cDNA or gDNA that made up the material.

In the original processing: Scientists estimated how many nucleated cells there were by amplifying reference gene primers. Method: immunoSEQ multiplex PCR; TCRdb's copy keeps in-frame clones and lacks some. From that table come the V and J calls and clone size; the DNA was used to work out D and trimming. The sample carries 120,000 or so clones, 70% to 90% recorded once. V trimming: 4 bases; J trimming: 4 bases; junction bases outside the gene matches: 5. This CDR3 contains 14 residues. Germline V gives CDR1 LGHDT, CDR2 YNNKEL (reference sequence). The chain combines TRBV3-1 (or the pseudogene TRBV3-2) with TRBJ2-5, with 8 bases identical to TRBD2. The receptor's source is a human donor in a cohort sampled during active COVID-19. The specimen was peripheral blood. CDR3 sequence (DNA): TGTGCCAGCAGCCGGGTCGGGGGGGGAGAGACCCAGTACTTC. Translated, it gives CASSRVGGGETQYF.